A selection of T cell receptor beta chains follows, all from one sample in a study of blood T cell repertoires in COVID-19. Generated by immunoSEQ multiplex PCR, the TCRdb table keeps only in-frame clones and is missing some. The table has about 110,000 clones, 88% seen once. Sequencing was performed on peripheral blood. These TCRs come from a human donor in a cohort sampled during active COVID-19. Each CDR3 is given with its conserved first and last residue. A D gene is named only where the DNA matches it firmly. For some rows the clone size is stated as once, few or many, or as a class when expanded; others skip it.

CASSDGRATDTQYF,TGTGCCAGCAGTGACGGGAGGGCCACAGATACGCAGTATTTT,TRBJ2-3,once,TRBD2,TRBV6-1
CASSLPSLNSPLHF,TGTGCCAGCAGTTTACCCTCGTTAAATTCACCCCTCCACTTT,TRBJ1-6,NA,NA,TRBV28
CASSFQNEKLFF,TGTGCCAGCAGTTTCCAAAATGAAAAACTGTTTTTT,TRBJ1-4,NA,NA,TRBV6-6
CACSHGTRIYNEQFF,TGTGCCTGTTCTCACGGGACTAGGATTTACAATGAGCAGTTCTTC,TRBJ2-1,NA,TRBD2,TRBV30
CASSYRGLNTEAFF,TGTGCCAGCAGCTACAGGGGGCTAAACACTGAAGCTTTCTTT,TRBJ1-1,NA,TRBD1,TRBV27
CASSMGTGVYEQYF,TGTGCCAGTAGTATGGGGACAGGGGTCTACGAGCAGTACTTC,TRBJ2-7,NA,TRBD1,TRBV19
CASSWYENNEQFF,TGTGCCAGCAGTTGGTACGAGAACAATGAGCAGTTCTTC,TRBJ2-1,NA,NA,TRBV12-3/TRBV12-4
CASSRTGGGSPLHF,TGTGCCAGCAGTAGAACAGGGGGAGGGTCACCCCTCCACTTT,TRBJ1-6,few,TRBD1,TRBV6-2/TRBV6-3
CASSPLTSGGKNEQFF,TGTGCCAGCAGCCCATTGACTAGCGGGGGAAAAAATGAGCAGTTCTTC,TRBJ2-1,NA,TRBD2,TRBV7-9
CASSVRGAGGSYNEQFF,TGTGCCAGCAGCGTTAGAGGGGCGGGGGGCTCCTACAATGAGCAGTTCTTC,TRBJ2-1,NA,TRBD2,TRBV9
CASSEGTANTGELFF,TGCGCCAGCAGTGAGGGGACAGCGAACACCGGGGAGCTGTTTTTT,TRBJ2-2,NA,TRBD1,TRBV10-1
CASSGQGNTEAFF,TGCGCCAGCAGTGGACAGGGGAACACTGAAGCTTTCTTT,TRBJ1-1,NA,TRBD1,TRBV23-1
CASKIQGERTEAFF,TGTGCCAGTAAAATACAGGGGGAAAGGACTGAAGCTTTCTTT,TRBJ1-1,NA,TRBD1,TRBV19
CASTHLQRQPTDTQYF,TGTGCCAGCACCCACCTACAGCGGCAACCCACAGATACGCAGTATTTT,TRBJ2-3,NA,NA,TRBV7-9
CASSPRDSSSTDTQYF,TGTGCCAGCAGCCCAAGGGACAGCTCTAGCACAGATACGCAGTATTTT,TRBJ2-3,NA,TRBD1,TRBV7-3
CASRRQQNTEAFF,TGTGCCAGTAGAAGACAGCAAAACACTGAAGCTTTCTTT,TRBJ1-1,once,NA,TRBV19
CASSFSGLASTDTQYF,TGCGCCAGCAGCTTCTCGGGACTAGCGAGCACAGATACGCAGTATTTT,TRBJ2-3,NA,TRBD2,TRBV4-1
CASSLFPGDQGTDTQYF,TGTGCCAGCAGTTTATTTCCGGGGGATCAGGGCACAGATACGCAGTATTTT,TRBJ2-3,NA,NA,TRBV27
CASRYGQGNEQFF,TGTGCCAGCAGGTACGGACAGGGCAATGAGCAGTTCTTC,TRBJ2-1,NA,TRBD1,TRBV7-9
CASSPDTMVAFYNSALHF,TGTGCCAGCAGCCCGGACACCATGGTTGCCTTTTATAATTCAGCCCTCCACTTT,TRBJ1-6,NA,NA,TRBV27
CASSYHGTGTNEQFF,TGTGCCAGCAGCTACCACGGGACAGGGACGAATGAGCAGTTCTTC,TRBJ2-1,NA,TRBD1,TRBV7-2
CASSFSGGASDTQYF,TGTGCCAGCAGCTTTAGCGGGGGGGCCTCAGATACGCAGTATTTT,TRBJ2-3,NA,TRBD2,TRBV7-8
CASSWGVSDGELFF,TGTGCCAGCAGCTGGGGGGTTTCTGACGGGGAGCTGTTTTTT,TRBJ2-2,once,NA,TRBV11-3
CASRLASWRGRIDTGELFF,TGTGCAAGTCGCTTAGCGAGTTGGCGCGGGAGGATCGACACCGGGGAGCTGTTTTTT,TRBJ2-2,NA,NA,TRBV12-2
CASGWDSPNEQFF,TGTGCCAGCGGGTGGGACAGCCCAAATGAGCAGTTCTTC,TRBJ2-1,NA,TRBD1,TRBV6-5
CASSSSLEGDSNIREQYF,TGTGCCAGCAGCTCATCGCTGGAAGGGGACAGCAATATCCGCGAGCAGTACTTC,TRBJ2-7,NA,TRBD1,TRBV13
CASSVLSGNTGELFF,TGTGCCAGCAGCGTACTCAGCGGTAACACCGGGGAGCTGTTTTTT,TRBJ2-2,NA,NA,TRBV9
CASSPPGGLAFYNEQFF,TGTGCCAGCAGCCCTCCGGGGGGACTAGCGTTTTACAATGAGCAGTTCTTC,TRBJ2-1,once,TRBD2,TRBV2
CASSEAVWGAYEQYF,TGTGCCAGCAGTGAAGCGGTATGGGGGGCCTACGAGCAGTACTTC,TRBJ2-7,NA,NA,TRBV6-1
CASTFPGISYEQYF,TGTGCCAGCACTTTTCCGGGAATCTCCTACGAGCAGTACTTC,TRBJ2-7,few,NA,TRBV6-6
CASSPIPGTPNQPQHF,TGTGCCAGCAGTCCAATCCCCGGGACACCTAATCAGCCCCAGCATTTT,TRBJ1-5,NA,NA,TRBV28
CASSSLRDSVTGQYF,TGTGCCAGCAGCTCGCTACGGGACAGCGTTACTGGGCAGTACTTC,TRBJ2-7,many,TRBD1,TRBV7-6
CAISDREDSPLHF,TGTGCCATCAGTGACAGGGAGGATTCACCCCTCCACTTT,TRBJ1-6,NA,NA,TRBV10-3
CASSLGPGGETQYF,TGTGCCAGCAGCTTAGGACCAGGTGGGGAGACCCAGTACTTC,TRBJ2-5,once,NA,TRBV11-2
CASSHHENSYTDTQYF,TGTGCCAGCAGCCATCATGAAAACAGCTACACAGATACGCAGTATTTT,TRBJ2-3,NA,NA,TRBV3-1/TRBV3-2
CASSLGLGNYGYTF,TGTGCCAGCAGCTTAGGGCTCGGGAACTATGGCTACACCTTC,TRBJ1-2,once,NA,TRBV11-2
CASSLGGFPSTDTQYF,TGCGCCAGCAGCTTGGGAGGTTTCCCTAGCACAGATACGCAGTATTTT,TRBJ2-3,NA,NA,TRBV5-1
CASSLFPPTGVWDTQYF,TGTGCCAGCAGCTTGTTTCCCCCGACAGGGGTTTGGGATACGCAGTATTTT,TRBJ2-3,NA,TRBD1,TRBV5-4
CASSPQPSDYEQYF,TGTGCCAGCAGCCCTCAACCTAGCGACTACGAGCAGTACTTC,TRBJ2-7,NA,NA,TRBV3-1/TRBV3-2
CASSPGGRGVGNTIYF,TGTGCCAGCAGCCCTGGCGGCAGGGGAGTTGGAAACACCATATATTTT,TRBJ1-3,NA,NA,TRBV11-2
CASSPTGGSYGYTF,TGTGCCAGCAGTCCGACAGGGGGGAGCTATGGCTACACCTTC,TRBJ1-2,NA,TRBD1,TRBV28
CASRLQGVNYGYTF,TGTGCCAGCAGGTTACAGGGGGTTAACTATGGCTACACCTTC,TRBJ1-2,NA,TRBD1,TRBV27
CASSIMGQGRVGNQPQHF,TGTGCCAGTAGTATAATGGGACAGGGTAGGGTTGGCAATCAGCCCCAGCATTTT,TRBJ1-5,NA,TRBD1,TRBV19
CASSLALGTSYNSPLHF,TGTGCCAGCAGCCTAGCGTTAGGCACCTCCTATAATTCACCCCTCCACTTT,TRBJ1-6,once,NA,TRBV27
CASSSRQGETDTQYF,TGCGCCAGCAGCTCACGACAGGGGGAAACAGATACGCAGTATTTT,TRBJ2-3,once,TRBD1,TRBV5-1
CASSRRGRANEKLFF,TGTGCCAGCAGCCGTCGGGGGAGGGCTAATGAAAAACTGTTTTTT,TRBJ1-4,NA,NA,TRBV3-1/TRBV3-2
CASSIGGQGSHSPLHF,TGTGCCAGTAGTATCGGGGGACAGGGGAGCCATTCACCCCTCCACTTT,TRBJ1-6,few,TRBD1,TRBV19
CASSQPSGRRYEQYF,TGCGCCAGCAGCCAACCTAGCGGGAGGAGGTACGAGCAGTACTTC,TRBJ2-7,NA,TRBD2,TRBV4-1
CASIRTGGNQPQHF,TGTGCCAGTATCCGGACAGGGGGCAATCAGCCCCAGCATTTT,TRBJ1-5,NA,TRBD1,TRBV19
CASSLRSGGRGEQYF,TGTGCCAGCAGTTTGCGCTCCGGTGGGAGAGGCGAGCAGTACTTC,TRBJ2-7,NA,NA,TRBV28
CATRDLGGGKTEAFF,TGTGCCACCAGAGATCTGGGCGGGGGGAAGACTGAAGCTTTCTTT,TRBJ1-1,NA,NA,TRBV24-1
CASSYAGGETQYF,TGTGCCAGCAGTTACGCGGGAGGGGAGACCCAGTACTTC,TRBJ2-5,NA,TRBD2,TRBV6-6
CASSPPGYNEQFF,TGTGCCAGTAGCCCCCCCGGTTACAATGAGCAGTTCTTC,TRBJ2-1,NA,NA,TRBV19
CASSRPGTVEVGDQPQHF,TGTGCCAGCAGTCGCCCCGGGACAGTTGAGGTAGGGGATCAGCCCCAGCATTTT,TRBJ1-5,NA,TRBD1,TRBV28
CARSRQGTTQPQHF,TGTGCCCGCAGCCGACAAGGGACAACTCAGCCCCAGCATTTT,TRBJ1-5,NA,NA,TRBV28